This T cell receptor (beta chain) stems from a study of shared clonotypes between healthy human individuals. Findings and caveats of the study: Rarefaction gave evidence that sorted-subset sequencing remained incomplete despite large depth.

Genomic DNA from each subset was divided evenly over several immunoSEQ plates. Profiled with immunoSEQ multiplex PCR; TCRdb holds only in-frame clones, not every one. The sample carries roughly 680,000 clones, about two thirds recorded once. Concerning this clone: The antigen is undetermined.

V was cut by 6 bases and J by 1 base, with 15 bases left in between. The CDR3 has 14 amino acids. CDR1 is SQVTM, CDR2 ANQGSEA, per germline. The source of this sequence is a woman in her thirties in good health. The genes are TRBV29-1 and TRBJ2-5; D is uncertain. Sample: memory CD4+ T cells sorted from blood. As to subset: CD45RA-negative fraction. CDR3 nucleotides: TGCAGCGTCAGGTCGGCACGGACCCAAGAGACCCAGTACTTC. Translation: CSVRSARTQETQYF.